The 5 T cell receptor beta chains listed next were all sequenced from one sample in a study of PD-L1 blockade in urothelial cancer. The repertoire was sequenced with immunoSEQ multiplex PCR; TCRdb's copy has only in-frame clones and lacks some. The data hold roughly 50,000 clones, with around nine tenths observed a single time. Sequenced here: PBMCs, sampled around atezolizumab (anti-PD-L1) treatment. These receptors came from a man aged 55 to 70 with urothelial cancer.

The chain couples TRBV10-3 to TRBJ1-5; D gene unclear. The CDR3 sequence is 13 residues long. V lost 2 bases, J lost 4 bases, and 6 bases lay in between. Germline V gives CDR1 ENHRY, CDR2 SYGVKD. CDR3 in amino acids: CAISEVVNQPQHF. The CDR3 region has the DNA TGTGCCATCAGTGAGGTCGTAAATCAGCCCCAGCATTTT.

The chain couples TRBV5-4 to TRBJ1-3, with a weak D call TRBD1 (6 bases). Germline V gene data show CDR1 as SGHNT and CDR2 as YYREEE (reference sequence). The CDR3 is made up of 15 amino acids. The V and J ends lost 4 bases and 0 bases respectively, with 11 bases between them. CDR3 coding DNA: TGTGCCAGCAGCAGCCAGACAGGCTCTGGAAACACCATATATTTT. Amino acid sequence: CASSSQTGSGNTIYF.

The CDR3 is CASSGTGAGYGYTF. For the CDR3, the DNA is TGTGCCAGTAGTGGGACAGGGGCCGGCTATGGCTACACCTTC. This sequence joins TRBV19 and TRBJ1-2; 10 nucleotides align to TRBD1. Trimming removed 5 bases from V and 4 bases from J; junction bases left unmatched: 4. The CDR3 length is 14 residues. In germline, CDR1 is LNHDA, CDR2 SQIVND (reference sequence).

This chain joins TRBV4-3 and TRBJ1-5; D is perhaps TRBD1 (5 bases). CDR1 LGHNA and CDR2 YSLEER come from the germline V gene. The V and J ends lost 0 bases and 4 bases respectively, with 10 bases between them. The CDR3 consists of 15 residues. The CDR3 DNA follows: TGCGCCAGCAGCCAAGATGCGGCAGGGAATCAGCCCCAGCATTTT. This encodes CASSQDAAGNQPQHF.

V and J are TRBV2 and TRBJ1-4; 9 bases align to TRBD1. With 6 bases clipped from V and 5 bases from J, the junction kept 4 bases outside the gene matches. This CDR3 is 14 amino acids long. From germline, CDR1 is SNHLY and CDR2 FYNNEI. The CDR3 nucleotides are TGTGCCAGCAGAACCGGGACAGGGAATGAAAAACTGTTTTTT. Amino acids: CASRTGTGNEKLFF.